This passage covers 9 T cell receptor beta chains from one sample sequenced in a study of graft-versus-host responses after intestinal transplantation. Sequencing was performed with immunoSEQ multiplex PCR; in TCRdb, only in-frame clones are kept and a portion is missing. The data show under 150,000 clones, with roughly 95% seen just once and 3% to 4% held by the top ten. The antigens these receptors bind are not known. The sequencing used unstimulated CD8+ T cells sorted from spleen or lymph node cells, collected before intestinal transplant. Source of these receptors: a human donor who received an intestinal transplant.

The chain uses TRBV6-1 and TRBJ2-7, with 7 positions matching TRBD1. Unmatched junction bases numbered 5, after V lost 7 bases and J lost 2 bases. Germline CDR1 is MNHNS and CDR2 is SASEGT. The CDR3 has 13 amino acids. CDR3 sequence: CASNVQGAYEQYF. CDR3 sequence (DNA): TGTGCCAGCAACGTCCAGGGGGCCTACGAGCAGTACTTC.

The chain has TRBV29-1 and TRBJ2-5, with D perhaps matching TRBD1 or TRBD2 (5 bases each). Germline CDR1 SQVTM, CDR2 ANQGSEA. The CDR3 covers 13 residues. V was pared by 5 bases and J by 1 base, with 11 bases between. The CDR3 DNA reads TGCAGCGTTAGCGTGGGACGCCAAGAGACCCAGTACTTC. It encodes CSVSVGRQETQYF.

The genes are TRBV28 and TRBJ2-1, with D possibly TRBD1 on 5 matching bases. Germline lookup yields CDR1 MDHEN and CDR2 SYDVKM. The ends were cut back, 10 bases at V and 8 bases at J, with 12 bases in the middle. The CDR3 spans 11 residues. CDR3 sequence: CATRDRDEQFF. The CDR3 DNA reads as TGTGCCACCAGGGATAGGGATGAGCAGTTCTTC.

The rearrangement uses TRBV6-5 and TRBJ2-7; 8 bases agree with TRBD1. The CDR3 consists of 15 residues. The germline V gene has CDR1 MNHEY and CDR2 SVGAGI. The trim removed 2 bases at V and 2 bases at J, leaving 5 bases unmatched. DNA for the CDR3: TGTGCCAGCAGTTACAATACAGGGGGAACCTACGAGCAGTACTTC. Protein sequence: CASSYNTGGTYEQYF.

The rearrangement links TRBV2 to TRBJ2-1, with TRBD2 matching 11 bases. Germline CDR1 reads SNHLY; CDR2 reads FYNNEI. With V trimmed by 7 bases and J by 5 bases, 10 bases remained unmatched. This CDR3 spans 16 amino acids. For the CDR3, the DNA is TGTGCCAGCAACGGCGCCCTAGCGGGAGGAGACAATGAGCAGTTCTTC. This codes for CASNGALAGGDNEQFF.

The CDR3 nucleotides are TGTGCCAGCAGCCAGTATAGCAATCAGCCCCAGCATTTT. Protein sequence: CASSQYSNQPQHF. The chain is built from TRBV7-6 and TRBJ1-5, with D unresolved. Germline-derived CDR1 and CDR2 are SGHVS and FNYEAQ. The germline V and J ends were trimmed by 5 bases and 0 bases, with 5 bases remaining between them. The CDR3 sequence is 13 residues long. The full variable domain, with the rest looked up from reference TRBV7-6 and TRBJ1-5, is GAGVSQSPRYKVTKRGQDVALRCDPISGHVSLYWYRQALGQGPEFLTYFNYEAQQDKSGLPNDRFSAERPEGSISTLTIQRTEQRDSAMYRCASSQYSNQPQHFGDGTRLSIL.

CDR3 bases: TGTGCCAGCAGCTTAGCCCTAGTAACAGATACGCAGTATTTT. It encodes CASSLALVTDTQYF. J is TRBJ2-3 and V is TRBV13; D remains ambiguous. There are 14 residues in the CDR3. In germline, CDR1 is PRHDT, CDR2 FYEKMQ (reference sequence). The V end was cut by 1 base, the J end by 3 bases, with 8 bases between.

The genes are TRBV7-3 and TRBJ2-3; 9 bases are shared with TRBD1. The CDR3 sequence is 15 residues long. Germline V gene data show CDR1 as SGHTA and CDR2 as FQGTGA. Trimming took 5 bases from V and 4 from J; bases not matched to a gene: 7. The CDR3 bases are TGTGCCAGCAGCCCTAACAGGGGGCGATCAGATACGCAGTATTTT. Its translation: CASSPNRGRSDTQYF.

In its sample, this clone was seen a few times. This chain links TRBV7-9 with TRBJ2-7; D may be TRBD2 (5 bases). Germline V CDR1 and CDR2: SEHNR, FQNEAQ (reference sequence). V was pared by 1 base and J by 5 bases, with 9 bases between. The CDR3 has 13 residues. The CDR3 loop is CASSLEGEDEQYF. CDR3 DNA: TGTGCCAGCAGCTTAGAGGGAGAGGACGAGCAGTACTTC.